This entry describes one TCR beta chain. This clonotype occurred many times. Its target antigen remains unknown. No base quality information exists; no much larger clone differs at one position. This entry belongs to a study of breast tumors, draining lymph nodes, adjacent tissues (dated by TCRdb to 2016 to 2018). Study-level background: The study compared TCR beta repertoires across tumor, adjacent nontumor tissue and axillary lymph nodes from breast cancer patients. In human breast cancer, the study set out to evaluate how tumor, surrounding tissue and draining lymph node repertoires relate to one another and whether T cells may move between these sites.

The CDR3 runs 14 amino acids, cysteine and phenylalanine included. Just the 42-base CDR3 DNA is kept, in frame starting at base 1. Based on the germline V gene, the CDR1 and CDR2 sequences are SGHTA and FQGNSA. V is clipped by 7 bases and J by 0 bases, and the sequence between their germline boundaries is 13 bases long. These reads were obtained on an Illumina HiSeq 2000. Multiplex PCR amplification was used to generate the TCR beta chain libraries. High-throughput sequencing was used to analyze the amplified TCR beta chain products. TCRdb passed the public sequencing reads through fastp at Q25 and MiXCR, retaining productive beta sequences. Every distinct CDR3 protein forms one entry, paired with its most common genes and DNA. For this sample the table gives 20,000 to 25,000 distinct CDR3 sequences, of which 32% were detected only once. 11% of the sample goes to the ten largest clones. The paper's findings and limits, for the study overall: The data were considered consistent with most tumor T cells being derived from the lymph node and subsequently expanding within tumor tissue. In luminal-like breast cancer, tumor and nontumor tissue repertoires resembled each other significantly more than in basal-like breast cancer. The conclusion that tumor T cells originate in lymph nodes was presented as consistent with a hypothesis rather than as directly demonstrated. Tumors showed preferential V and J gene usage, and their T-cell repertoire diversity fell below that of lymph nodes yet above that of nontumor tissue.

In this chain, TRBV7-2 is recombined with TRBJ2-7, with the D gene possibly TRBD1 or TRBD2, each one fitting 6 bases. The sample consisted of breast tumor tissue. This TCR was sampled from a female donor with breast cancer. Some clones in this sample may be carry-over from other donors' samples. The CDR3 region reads CASTIGGASYEQYF. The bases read TGTGCCAGCACCATCGGGGGCGCCTCCTACGAGCAGTACTTC.